This T cell receptor beta chain comes out of a study of human T cells and chemical hapten exposure. The CDR3 totals 15 residues. From germline, CDR1 is SGDLS and CDR2 YYNGEE. The J segment lost 9 bases and the V segment lost 4 bases, leaving 13 bases of the junction unmatched. This clonotype has a count of ten or more. Time point here: pre-sensitization, week 0. Treatment denoted: therapeutic diphenylcyclopropenone sensitization with weekly scalp DPC. TCRdb analysed the RACE reads with MiXCR anew, one entry per CDR3 protein. The data contain fewer than 350,000 distinct CDR3 sequences, about 7.7% of them singletons.

The origin of this receptor is a man younger than 35 with alopecia areata. Some clones in this sample may be carry-over from other donors' samples. The chain is built from TRBV9 and TRBJ2-1; 7 positions match TRBD2. The starting material was whole blood, obtained in connection with sensitization to the hapten diphenylcyclopropenone (DPC). The CDR3 bases are TGTGCCAGCAGCTTTACAACTCGACTAGCTGGTGAGCAGTTCTTC. Amino acid sequence: CASSFTTRLAGEQFF. The full variable domain, its missing parts supplied by reference TRBV9 and TRBJ2-1, is DSGVTQTPKHLITATGQRVTLRCSPRSGDLSVYWYQQSLDQGLQFLIQYYNGEERAKGNILERFSAQQFPDLHSELNLSSLELGDSALYFCASSFTTRLAGEQFFGPGTRLTVL.